A selection of T cell receptor beta chains follows, all from one sample in a study of blood T cell repertoires in COVID-19. Sequenced by immunoSEQ multiplex PCR; TCRdb stores in-frame clones only, minus some. The sample shows hundreds of thousands of clones, about nine tenths of them seen only once. Sequenced input: peripheral blood. The source of these receptors is a man between 60 and 75 years old who had recovered from COVID-19. Each CDR3 is given with its conserved first and last residue. D genes are given only for firm matches. Where a row states a size, it is once, few, many or the class of an expanded clone; other rows omit it.

v_call	clone_size	d_call	j_call	cdr3_aa	cdr3_nt
TRBV3-1/TRBV3-2	NA	TRBD1	TRBJ2-1	CASSRPGTGTDEQFF	TGTGCCAGCAGTCGCCCCGGGACAGGTACTGATGAGCAGTTCTTC
TRBV28	NA	NA	TRBJ1-1	CASSALTGLGEAFF	TGTGCCAGCAGTGCATTAACAGGGCTGGGTGAAGCTTTCTTT
TRBV24-1	NA	TRBD1	TRBJ2-5	CATSEPQGAGETQYF	TGTGCCACCAGTGAGCCTCAGGGGGCCGGAGAGACCCAGTACTTC
TRBV5-1	once	TRBD2	TRBJ2-2	CASSLPGTSGRDTGELFF	TGCGCCAGCAGCTTACCCGGGACTAGCGGGAGGGACACCGGGGAGCTGTTTTTT
TRBV25-1	NA	NA	TRBJ2-2	CASSERGSRGELFF	TGTGCCAGCAGTGAACGGGGGTCTCGCGGGGAGCTGTTTTTT
TRBV5-5	once	NA	TRBJ2-6	CASTLNLHVSSGANVLTF	TGTGCCAGCACGCTAAACCTCCACGTGAGCTCTGGGGCCAACGTCCTGACTTTC
TRBV27	NA	NA	TRBJ2-7	CASSLTLRGEQYF	TGTGCCAGCAGTTTAACGCTCAGAGGGGAGCAGTACTTC
TRBV9	NA	NA	TRBJ2-3	CASSVVGRSTTDTQYF	TGTGCCAGCAGCGTAGTTGGCCGCTCCACCACAGATACGCAGTATTTT
TRBV9	NA	TRBD2	TRBJ2-7	CASSPGLAVPNEQYF	TGTGCCAGCAGCCCGGGACTAGCGGTCCCCAACGAGCAGTACTTC
TRBV6-4	NA	NA	TRBJ2-5	CASSDSDTETQYF	TGTGCCAGCAGTGACTCGGACACGGAGACCCAGTACTTC
TRBV2	once	TRBD1	TRBJ2-5	CAGGQGQGETQYF	TGTGCCGGAGGACAGGGCCAGGGAGAGACCCAGTACTTC
TRBV15	few	NA	TRBJ2-5	CATTNEGAGRKETQYF	TGTGCCACCACCAACGAGGGGGCAGGGAGGAAAGAGACCCAGTACTTC
TRBV18	NA	TRBD1	TRBJ1-1	CASSPYGQGSTEAFF	TGTGCCAGCTCACCTTACGGACAGGGGAGCACTGAAGCTTTCTTT
TRBV7-7	NA	NA	TRBJ2-1	CASSLDRVPYNEQFF	TGTGCCAGCAGCTTAGACAGGGTGCCCTACAATGAGCAGTTCTTC
TRBV10-3	NA	NA	TRBJ2-1	CAISGTVGSSYNEQFF	TGTGCCATCAGTGGGACGGTAGGGAGCTCCTACAATGAGCAGTTCTTC